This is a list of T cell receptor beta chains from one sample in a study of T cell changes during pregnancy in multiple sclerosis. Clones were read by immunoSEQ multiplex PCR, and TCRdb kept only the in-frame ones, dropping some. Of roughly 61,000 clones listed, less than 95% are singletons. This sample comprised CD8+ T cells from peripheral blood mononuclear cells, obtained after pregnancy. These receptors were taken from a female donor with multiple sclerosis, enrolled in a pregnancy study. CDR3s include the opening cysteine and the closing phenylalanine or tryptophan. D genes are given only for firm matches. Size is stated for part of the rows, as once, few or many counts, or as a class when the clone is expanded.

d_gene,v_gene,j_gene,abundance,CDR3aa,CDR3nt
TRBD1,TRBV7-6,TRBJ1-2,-,CASSLGGLLGQHYGYTF,TGTGCCAGCAGCTTAGGGGGACTCTTGGGACAGCACTATGGCTACACCTTC
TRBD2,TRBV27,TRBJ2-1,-,CASSPSLAGVEQFF,TGTGCCAGCAGTCCCTCGTTAGCGGGAGTAGAGCAGTTCTTC
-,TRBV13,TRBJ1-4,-,CASSSRSVGDEKLFF,TGTGCCAGCAGCTCCCGCTCCGTAGGGGATGAAAAACTGTTTTTT
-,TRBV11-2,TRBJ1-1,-,CASSLGAEAFF,TGTGCCAGCAGCTTAGGAGCTGAAGCTTTCTTT
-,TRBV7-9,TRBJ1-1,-,CASSLVGGEAFF,TGTGCCAGCAGCTTAGTCGGGGGAGAGGCTTTCTTT
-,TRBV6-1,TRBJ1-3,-,CASREGQGWPGNTIYF,TGTGCCAGCAGAGAAGGGCAGGGTTGGCCCGGAAACACCATATATTTT
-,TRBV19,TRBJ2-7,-,CASSIGGGYEQYF,TGTGCCAGTAGTATCGGTGGCGGCTACGAGCAGTACTTC
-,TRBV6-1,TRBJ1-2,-,CASSEAEQWYYGYTF,TGTGCCAGCAGTGAAGCCGAACAGTGGTACTATGGCTACACCTTC
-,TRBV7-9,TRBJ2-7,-,CASSLVVQGHEQYF,TGTGCCAGCAGCTTAGTAGTGCAGGGTCACGAGCAGTACTTC
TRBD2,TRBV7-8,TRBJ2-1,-,CASSLAPSGSYEQFF,TGTGCCAGCAGCTTAGCCCCTAGCGGGAGCTATGAGCAGTTCTTC
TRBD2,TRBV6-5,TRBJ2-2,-,CATGLAGAGELFF,TGTGCCACCGGACTAGCGGGAGCCGGGGAGCTGTTTTTT
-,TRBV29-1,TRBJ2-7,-,CSVGGITYEQYF,TGCAGCGTTGGAGGGATAACCTACGAGCAGTACTTC
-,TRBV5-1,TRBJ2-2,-,CASSFGGTGELFF,TGCGCCAGCAGCTTCGGGGGCACCGGGGAGCTGTTTTTT
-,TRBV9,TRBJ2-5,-,CASSEEGGAQYF,TGTGCCAGCAGCGAAGAAGGGGGGGCCCAGTACTTC
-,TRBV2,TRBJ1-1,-,CASPKGVTEAFF,TGTGCCAGCCCCAAGGGGGTTACTGAAGCTTTCTTT
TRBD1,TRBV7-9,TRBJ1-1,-,CASSSGTGFGKRAFF,TGTGCCAGCAGCTCCGGGACAGGATTCGGCAAAAGGGCTTTCTTT
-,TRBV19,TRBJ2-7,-,CAVGQGQVYEQYF,TGTGCCGTGGGGCAGGGACAAGTCTACGAGCAGTACTTC
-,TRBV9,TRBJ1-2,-,CASSGGSF,TGTGCCAGCAGCGGAGGTTCCTTC
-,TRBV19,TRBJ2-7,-,CASSIDSANEQYF,TGTGCCAGTAGTATAGATAGCGCCAACGAGCAGTACTTC
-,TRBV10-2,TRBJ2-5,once,CASRQLQETQYF,TGCGCCAGCAGGCAACTCCAAGAGACCCAGTACTTC
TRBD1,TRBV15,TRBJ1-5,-,CATSRGSNTGDGNQPQHF,TGTGCCACCAGCAGAGGCTCCAATACAGGGGACGGCAATCAGCCCCAGCATTTT
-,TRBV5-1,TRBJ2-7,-,CASSLSGNEQYF,TGCGCCAGCAGCTTGTCGGGGAACGAGCAGTACTTC
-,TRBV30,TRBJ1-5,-,CAWSVRGLGNQPQHF,TGTGCCTGGAGTGTACGGGGGTTGGGCAATCAGCCCCAGCATTTT
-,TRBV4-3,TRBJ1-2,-,CASSQGHRDGYGYTF,TGCGCCAGCAGCCAAGGTCACAGGGACGGATATGGCTACACCTTC
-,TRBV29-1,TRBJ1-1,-,CSVPTGNTEAFF,TGCAGCGTCCCTACAGGGAACACTGAAGCTTTCTTT
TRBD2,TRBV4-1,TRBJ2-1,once,CASSQEGTSGANEQFF,TGCGCCAGCAGCCAAGAGGGGACTAGCGGTGCGAATGAGCAGTTCTTC
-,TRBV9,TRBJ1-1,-,CASSQLQVRAEAFF,TGTGCCAGCAGCCAACTACAGGTACGCGCTGAAGCTTTCTTT
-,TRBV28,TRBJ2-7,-,CASNRQSTYEQYF,TGTGCCAGCAATAGACAGTCTACCTACGAGCAGTACTTC
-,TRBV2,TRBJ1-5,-,CASSEYGRSNQPQHF,TGTGCCAGCAGTGAATATGGCAGAAGCAATCAGCCCCAGCATTTT
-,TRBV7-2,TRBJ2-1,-,CASSFFGGDISNEQFF,TGTGCCAGCAGCTTTTTCGGTGGGGACATCAGCAATGAGCAGTTCTTC
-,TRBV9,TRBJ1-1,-,CASSSPLGSGEAFF,TGTGCCAGCAGCTCCCCCCTTGGGTCAGGTGAAGCTTTCTTT
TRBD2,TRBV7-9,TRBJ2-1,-,CASSPVAGRVTNEQFF,TGTGCCAGCAGCCCGGTAGCGGGGAGGGTTACGAATGAGCAGTTCTTC
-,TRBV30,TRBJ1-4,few,CALSGGSGDEKLFF,TGTGCGCTCTCCGGAGGGAGTGGGGATGAAAAACTGTTTTTT
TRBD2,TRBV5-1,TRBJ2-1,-,CASSSTGVQRENNEQFF,TGCGCCAGCTCGTCTACTGGGGTCCAGCGGGAAAACAATGAGCAGTTCTTC
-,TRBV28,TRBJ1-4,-,CASRLAGPATNEKLFF,TGTGCCAGCAGGTTGGCGGGGCCCGCAACTAATGAAAAACTGTTTTTT
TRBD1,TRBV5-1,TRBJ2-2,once,CASSLRQGASGELFF,TGCGCCAGCAGCCTAAGACAGGGGGCTAGCGGGGAGCTGTTTTTT
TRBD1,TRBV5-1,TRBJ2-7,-,CASSSGTGGRYEQYF,TGCGCCAGCAGCTCCGGGACAGGGGGCCGGTACGAGCAGTACTTC
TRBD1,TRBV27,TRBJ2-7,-,CASSLVGTGHYEQYF,TGTGCCAGCAGTTTAGTCGGGACAGGTCACTACGAGCAGTACTTC
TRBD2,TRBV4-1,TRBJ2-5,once,CASSQEGLGAGAMETQYF,TGCGCCAGCAGCCAAGAAGGGCTAGGAGCGGGAGCGATGGAGACCCAGTACTTC
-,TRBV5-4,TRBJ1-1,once,CASSLWAGPEAFF,TGTGCCAGCAGCTTATGGGCAGGGCCTGAAGCTTTCTTT
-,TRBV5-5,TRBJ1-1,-,CASSLGVNTEAFF,TGTGCCAGCAGCTTGGGAGTGAACACTGAAGCTTTCTTT
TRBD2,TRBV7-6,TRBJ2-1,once,CASSLLSSGSYNEQFF,TGTGCCAGCAGCCTACTATCTAGCGGCTCCTACAATGAGCAGTTCTTC
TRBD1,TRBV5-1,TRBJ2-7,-,CASRPTRDRTSGSYEQYF,TGCGCCAGCAGACCCACCCGGGACAGAACGAGCGGATCCTACGAGCAGTACTTC
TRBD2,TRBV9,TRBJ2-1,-,CASNPVGLAENEQFF,TGTGCCAGCAACCCCGTGGGACTAGCGGAAAATGAGCAGTTCTTC
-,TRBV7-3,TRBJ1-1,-,CASSSEGRGRTEAFF,TGTGCCAGCAGCTCCGAAGGTCGGGGAAGGACTGAAGCTTTCTTT
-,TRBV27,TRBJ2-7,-,CASSLFSGYEQYF,TGTGCCAGCAGTTTATTTTCAGGATACGAGCAGTACTTC
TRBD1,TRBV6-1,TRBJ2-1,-,CASTIGDRGSNEQFF,TGTGCCAGCACTATAGGAGACAGGGGTTCCAATGAGCAGTTCTTC
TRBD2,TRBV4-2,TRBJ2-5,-,CASSQDPAGGETQYF,TGTGCCAGCAGCCAAGATCCAGCGGGAGGAGAGACCCAGTACTTC
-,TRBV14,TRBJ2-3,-,CASSQDFGGKTQYF,TGTGCCAGCAGCCAAGATTTCGGGGGAAAGACGCAGTATTTT
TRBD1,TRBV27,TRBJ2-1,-,CASSPLTGGQLYEQFF,TGTGCCAGCAGTCCATTAACAGGGGGCCAGCTTTATGAGCAGTTCTTC
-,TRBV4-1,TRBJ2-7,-,CASSQGGINEGVYEQYF,TGCGCCAGCAGCCAAGGCGGTATAAACGAGGGGGTCTACGAGCAGTACTTC
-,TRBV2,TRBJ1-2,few,CASSEFGGPYGYTF,TGTGCCAGCAGTGAATTCGGAGGTCCCTATGGCTACACCTTC